This TCR beta chain was sequenced for a study of blood T cell repertoires in COVID-19. About the study: Samples representing acute and convalescent COVID-19 were sourced from the United States, Italy and Spain.

CDR3 length equals 13 residues. The J segment lost 8 bases and the V segment lost 5 bases, leaving 6 bases of the junction unmatched. Per germline, CDR1 MGHRA and CDR2 YSYEKL. Those enrolled in Seattle joined during active infection and were followed longitudinally afterward. In the authors' methods: Amplified reference gene primers provided the basis for estimating nucleated cell counts. Only in-frame clones appear in the TCRdb table, and some are missing; sequencing was by immunoSEQ multiplex PCR. The V and J calls and clone size were taken over from that table, and D and trimming were inferred from the DNA. Seen here are 330,000 or so clones, approximately 88% observed once, and the top ten hold around 10%.

This TCR was sampled from a man in his thirties or forties with COVID-19, enrolled during active disease. This chain links TRBV4-1 with TRBJ1-1; 9 bases agree with TRBD1. Specimen: peripheral blood. The CDR3 DNA follows: TGCGCCAGCAGCTTCGGACAGGGGATAGAAGCTTTCTTT. It is translated as CASSFGQGIEAFF.